This TCR beta chain was observed in a study of breast tumors, draining lymph nodes, adjacent tissues. TCRdb reprocessed the multiplex PCR reads via MiXCR and lists one record per CDR3 protein. Of about 170,000 distinct CDR3 sequences listed, approximately 30% are singletons. The germline V gene has CDR1 SNHLY and CDR2 FYNNEI. With V trimmed by 6 bases and J by 4 bases, 10 bases remained unmatched. This CDR3 comprises 15 residues. Samples came from axillary lymph nodes draining the breast cancer. The sequenced sample was axillary lymph node tissue. The sequence was collected from a female donor with breast cancer. Some clones in this sample may be carry-over from other donors' samples. The chain is built from TRBV2 and TRBJ1-1; the match to TRBD1 covers 8 bases. CDR3 residues: CASRADRGGGTEAFF. In nucleotides, the CDR3 is TGTGCCAGCAGAGCAGACAGGGGAGGAGGCACTGAAGCTTTCTTT. Combining the CDR3 with reference TRBV2 and TRBJ1-1 gives the whole variable domain EPEVTQTPSHQVTQMGQEVILRCVPISNHLYFYWYRQILGQKVEFLVSFYNNEISEKSEIFDDQFSVERPDGSNFTLKIRSTKLEDSAMYFCASRADRGGGTEAFFGQGTRLTVV.